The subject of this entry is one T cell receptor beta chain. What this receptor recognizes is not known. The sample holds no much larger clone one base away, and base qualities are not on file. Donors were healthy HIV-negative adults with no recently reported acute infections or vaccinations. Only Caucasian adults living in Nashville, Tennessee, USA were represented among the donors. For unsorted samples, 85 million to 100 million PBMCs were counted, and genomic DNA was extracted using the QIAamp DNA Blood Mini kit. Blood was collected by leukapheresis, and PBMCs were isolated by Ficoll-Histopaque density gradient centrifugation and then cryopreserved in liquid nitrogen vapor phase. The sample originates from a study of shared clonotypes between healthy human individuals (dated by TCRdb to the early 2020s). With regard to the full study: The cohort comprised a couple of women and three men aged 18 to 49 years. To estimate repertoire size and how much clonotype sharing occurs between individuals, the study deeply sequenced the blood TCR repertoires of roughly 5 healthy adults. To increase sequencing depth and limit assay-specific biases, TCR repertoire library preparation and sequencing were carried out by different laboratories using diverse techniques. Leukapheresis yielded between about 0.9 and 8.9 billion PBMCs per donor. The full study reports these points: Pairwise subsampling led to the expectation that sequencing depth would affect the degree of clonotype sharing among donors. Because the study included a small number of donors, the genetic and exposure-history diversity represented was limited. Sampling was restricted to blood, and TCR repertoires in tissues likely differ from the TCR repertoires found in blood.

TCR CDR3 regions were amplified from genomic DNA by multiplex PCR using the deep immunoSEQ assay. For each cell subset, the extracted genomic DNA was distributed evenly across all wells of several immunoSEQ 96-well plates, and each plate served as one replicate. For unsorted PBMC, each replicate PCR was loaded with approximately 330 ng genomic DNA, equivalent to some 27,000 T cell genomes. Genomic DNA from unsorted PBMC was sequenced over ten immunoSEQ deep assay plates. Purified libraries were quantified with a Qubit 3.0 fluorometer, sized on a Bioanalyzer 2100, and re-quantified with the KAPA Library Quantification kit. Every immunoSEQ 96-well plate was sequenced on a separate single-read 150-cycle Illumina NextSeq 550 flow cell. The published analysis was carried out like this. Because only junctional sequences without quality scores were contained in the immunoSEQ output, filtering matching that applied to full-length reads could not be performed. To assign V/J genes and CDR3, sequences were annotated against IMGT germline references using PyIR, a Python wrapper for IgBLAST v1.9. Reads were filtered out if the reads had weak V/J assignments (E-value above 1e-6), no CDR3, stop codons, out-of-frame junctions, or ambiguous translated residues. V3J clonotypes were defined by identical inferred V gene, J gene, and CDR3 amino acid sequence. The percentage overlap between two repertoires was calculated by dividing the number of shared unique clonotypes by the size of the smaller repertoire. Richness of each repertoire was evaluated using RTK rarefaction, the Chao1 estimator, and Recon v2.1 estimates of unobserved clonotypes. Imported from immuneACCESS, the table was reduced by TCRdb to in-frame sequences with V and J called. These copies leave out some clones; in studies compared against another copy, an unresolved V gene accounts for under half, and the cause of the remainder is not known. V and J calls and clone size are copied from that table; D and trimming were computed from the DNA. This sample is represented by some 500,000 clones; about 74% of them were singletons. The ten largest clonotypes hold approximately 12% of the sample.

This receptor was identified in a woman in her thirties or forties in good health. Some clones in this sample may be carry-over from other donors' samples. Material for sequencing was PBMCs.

The nucleotide sequence is given as TGTGCCAGCAGCTTCGCCGACAGCCCCGCGAACACCGGGGAGCTGTTTTTT. Its protein product is CASSFADSPANTGELFF. The rearranged chain carries TRBV28 and TRBJ2-2, with TRBD1 as a weak D call on 5 bases. Taken from the germline V gene, the CDR1 and CDR2 loops are MDHEN and SYDVKM. The CDR3 runs 17 amino acids, cysteine and phenylalanine included. The sequence is cut down to CDR3 DNA, 51 bases in frame from base 1. Trimming at the junction amounts to 6 bases on V and 0 bases on J, and the germline ends lie 17 bases apart.